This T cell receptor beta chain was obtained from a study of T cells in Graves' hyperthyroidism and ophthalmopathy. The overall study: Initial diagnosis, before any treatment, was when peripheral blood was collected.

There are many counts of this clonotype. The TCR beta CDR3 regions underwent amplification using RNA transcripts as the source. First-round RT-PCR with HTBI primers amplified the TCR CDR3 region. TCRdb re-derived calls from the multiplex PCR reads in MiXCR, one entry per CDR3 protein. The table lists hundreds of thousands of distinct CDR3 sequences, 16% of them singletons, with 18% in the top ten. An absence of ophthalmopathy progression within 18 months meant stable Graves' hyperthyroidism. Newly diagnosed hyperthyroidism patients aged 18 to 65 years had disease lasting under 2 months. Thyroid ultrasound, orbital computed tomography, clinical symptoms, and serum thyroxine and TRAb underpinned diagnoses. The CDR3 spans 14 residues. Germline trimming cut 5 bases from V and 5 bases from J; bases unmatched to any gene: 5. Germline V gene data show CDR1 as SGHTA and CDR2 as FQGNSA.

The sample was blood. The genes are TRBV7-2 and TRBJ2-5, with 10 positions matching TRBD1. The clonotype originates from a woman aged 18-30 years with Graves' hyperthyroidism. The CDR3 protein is CASSATGGLETQYF. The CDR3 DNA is TGTGCCAGCAGCGCGACAGGGGGCCTGGAGACCCAGTACTTC.